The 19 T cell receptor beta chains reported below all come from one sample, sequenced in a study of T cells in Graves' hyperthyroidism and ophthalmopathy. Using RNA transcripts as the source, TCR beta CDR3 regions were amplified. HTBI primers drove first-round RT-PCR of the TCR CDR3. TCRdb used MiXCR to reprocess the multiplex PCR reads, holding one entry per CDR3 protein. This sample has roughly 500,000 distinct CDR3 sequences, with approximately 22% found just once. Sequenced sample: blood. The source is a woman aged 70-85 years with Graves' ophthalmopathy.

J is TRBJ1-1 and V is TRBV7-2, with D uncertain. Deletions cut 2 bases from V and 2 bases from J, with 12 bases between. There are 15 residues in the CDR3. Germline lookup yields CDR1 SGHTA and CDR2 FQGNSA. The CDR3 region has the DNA TGTGCCAGCAGCTTATATTTTACGGCTAACACTGAAGCTTTCTTT. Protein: CASSLYFTANTEAFF.

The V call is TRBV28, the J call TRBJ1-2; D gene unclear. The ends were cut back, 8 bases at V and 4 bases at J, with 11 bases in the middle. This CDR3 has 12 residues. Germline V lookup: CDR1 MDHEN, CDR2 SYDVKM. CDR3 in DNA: TGTGCCAGCTCTATCCGATCCTATGGCTACACCTTC. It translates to CASSIRSYGYTF.

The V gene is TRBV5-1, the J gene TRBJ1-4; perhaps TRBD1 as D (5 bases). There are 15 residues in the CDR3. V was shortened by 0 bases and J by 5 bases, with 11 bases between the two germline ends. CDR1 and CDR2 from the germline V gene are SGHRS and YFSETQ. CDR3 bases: TGCGCCAGCAGCTTGGCGGGACGGAAGAATGAAAAACTGTTTTTT. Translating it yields CASSLAGRKNEKLFF.

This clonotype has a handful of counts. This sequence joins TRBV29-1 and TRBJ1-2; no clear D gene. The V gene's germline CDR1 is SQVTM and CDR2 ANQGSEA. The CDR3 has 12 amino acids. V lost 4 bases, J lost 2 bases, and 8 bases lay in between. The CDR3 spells CSVGRSNYGYTF. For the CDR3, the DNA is TGCAGCGTTGGGCGCTCGAACTATGGCTACACCTTC.

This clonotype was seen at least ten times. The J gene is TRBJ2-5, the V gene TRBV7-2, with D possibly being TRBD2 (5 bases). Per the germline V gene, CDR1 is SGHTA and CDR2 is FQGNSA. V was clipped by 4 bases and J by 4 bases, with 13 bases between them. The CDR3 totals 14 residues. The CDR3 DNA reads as TGTGCCAGCAGCTATCGTCGGGGTCGAGAGACCCAGTACTTC. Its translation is CASSYRRGRETQYF.

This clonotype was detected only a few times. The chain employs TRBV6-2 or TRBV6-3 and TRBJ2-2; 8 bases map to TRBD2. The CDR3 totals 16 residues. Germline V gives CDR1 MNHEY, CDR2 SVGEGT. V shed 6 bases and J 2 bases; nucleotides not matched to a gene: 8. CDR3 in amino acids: CASRPTSGANTGELFF. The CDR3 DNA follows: TGTGCCAGCAGGCCTACTAGCGGAGCCAACACCGGGGAGCTGTTTTTT.

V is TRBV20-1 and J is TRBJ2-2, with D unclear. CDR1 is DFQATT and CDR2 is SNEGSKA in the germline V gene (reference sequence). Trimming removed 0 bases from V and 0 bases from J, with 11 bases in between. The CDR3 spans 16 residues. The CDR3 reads CSAREGGTPNTGELFF. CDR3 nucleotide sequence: TGCAGTGCTAGAGAAGGCGGAACCCCGAACACCGGGGAGCTGTTTTTT.

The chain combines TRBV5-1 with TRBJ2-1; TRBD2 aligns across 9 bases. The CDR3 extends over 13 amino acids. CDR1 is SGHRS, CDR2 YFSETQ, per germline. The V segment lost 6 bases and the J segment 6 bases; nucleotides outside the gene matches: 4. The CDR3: CASKPSGTNEQFF. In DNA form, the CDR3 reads TGCGCCAGCAAACCTAGCGGGACCAATGAGCAGTTCTTC.

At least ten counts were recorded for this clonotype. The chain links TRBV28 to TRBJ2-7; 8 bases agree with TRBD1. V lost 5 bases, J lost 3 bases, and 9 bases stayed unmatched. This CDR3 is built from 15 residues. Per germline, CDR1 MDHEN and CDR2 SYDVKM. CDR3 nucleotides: TGTGCCAGCAGTGTACCGGGACAGGCGGTCTACGAGCAGTACTTC. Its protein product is CASSVPGQAVYEQYF.

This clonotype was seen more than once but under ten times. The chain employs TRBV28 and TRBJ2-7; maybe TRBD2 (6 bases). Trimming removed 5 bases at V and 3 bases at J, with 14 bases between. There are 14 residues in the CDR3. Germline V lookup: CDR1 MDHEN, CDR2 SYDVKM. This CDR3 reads CASSRDWKVYEQYF. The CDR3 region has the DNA TGTGCCAGCAGTAGGGACTGGAAGGTCTACGAGCAGTACTTC.

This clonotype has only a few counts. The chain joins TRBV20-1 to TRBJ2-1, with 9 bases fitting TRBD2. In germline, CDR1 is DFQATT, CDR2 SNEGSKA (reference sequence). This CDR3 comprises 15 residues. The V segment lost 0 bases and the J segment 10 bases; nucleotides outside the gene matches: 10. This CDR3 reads CSAREGGRALPEQFF. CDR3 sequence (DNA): TGCAGTGCTAGAGAAGGCGGGAGGGCCCTCCCCGAGCAGTTCTTC.

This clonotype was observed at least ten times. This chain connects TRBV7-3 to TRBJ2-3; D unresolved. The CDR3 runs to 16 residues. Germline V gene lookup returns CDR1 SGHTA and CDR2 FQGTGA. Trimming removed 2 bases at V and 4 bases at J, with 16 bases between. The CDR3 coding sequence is TGTGCCAGCAGCTTATCTGCTGGCGGATTCTCAGATACGCAGTATTTT. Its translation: CASSLSAGGFSDTQYF.

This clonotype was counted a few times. The CDR3 loop reads CAISELTSGIYNEQFF. CDR3 nucleotide sequence: TGTGCCATCAGTGAGCTGACTAGCGGGATCTACAATGAGCAGTTCTTC. The V and J genes are TRBV10-3 and TRBJ2-1; 11 bases agree with TRBD2. The CDR3 is 16 amino acids. The J segment lost 3 bases and the V segment lost 2 bases, leaving 3 bases of the junction unmatched. CDR1 ENHRY and CDR2 SYGVKD come from the germline V gene.

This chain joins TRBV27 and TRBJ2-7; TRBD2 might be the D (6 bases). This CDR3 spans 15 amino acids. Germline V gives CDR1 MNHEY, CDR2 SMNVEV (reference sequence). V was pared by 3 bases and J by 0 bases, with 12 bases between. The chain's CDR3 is CASSFRGVLSYEQYF. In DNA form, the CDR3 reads TGTGCCAGCAGTTTCCGCGGGGTCCTCTCCTACGAGCAGTACTTC.

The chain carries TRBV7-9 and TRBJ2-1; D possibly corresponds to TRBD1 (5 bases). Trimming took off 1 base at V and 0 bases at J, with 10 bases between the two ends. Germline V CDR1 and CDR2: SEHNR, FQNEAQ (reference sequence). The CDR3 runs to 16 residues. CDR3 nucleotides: TGTGCCAGCAGCTTAGTAGGGGAATCCTCCTACAATGAGCAGTTCTTC. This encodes CASSLVGESSYNEQFF.

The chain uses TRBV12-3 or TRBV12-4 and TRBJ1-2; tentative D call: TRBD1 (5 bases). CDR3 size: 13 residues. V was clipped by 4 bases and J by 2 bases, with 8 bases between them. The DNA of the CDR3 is TGTGCCAGCAGTTGGGGGGGGAACTATGGCTACACCTTC. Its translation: CASSWGGNYGYTF.

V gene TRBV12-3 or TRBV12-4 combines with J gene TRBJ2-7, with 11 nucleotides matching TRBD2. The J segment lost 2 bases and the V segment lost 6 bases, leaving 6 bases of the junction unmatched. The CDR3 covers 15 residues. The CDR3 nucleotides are TGTGCCAGCAGCGAACGGGGACTAGCGGCCTACGAGCAGTACTTC. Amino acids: CASSERGLAAYEQYF.

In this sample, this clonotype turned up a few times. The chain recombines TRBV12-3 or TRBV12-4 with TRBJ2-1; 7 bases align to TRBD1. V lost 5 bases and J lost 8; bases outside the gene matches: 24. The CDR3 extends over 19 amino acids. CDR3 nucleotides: TGTGCCAGCAGTCGAGCAACACCGGGACAGTTTATCACTGGGGATGAGCAGTTCTTC. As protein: CASSRATPGQFITGDEQFF.

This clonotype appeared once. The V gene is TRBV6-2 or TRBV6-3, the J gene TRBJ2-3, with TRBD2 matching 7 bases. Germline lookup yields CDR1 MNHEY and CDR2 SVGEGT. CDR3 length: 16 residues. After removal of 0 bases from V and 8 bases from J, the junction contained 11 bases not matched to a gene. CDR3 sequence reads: CASSYSAGALLSTQYF. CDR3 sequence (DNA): TGTGCCAGCAGTTACTCTGCGGGAGCCCTCCTCAGTACGCAGTATTTT.